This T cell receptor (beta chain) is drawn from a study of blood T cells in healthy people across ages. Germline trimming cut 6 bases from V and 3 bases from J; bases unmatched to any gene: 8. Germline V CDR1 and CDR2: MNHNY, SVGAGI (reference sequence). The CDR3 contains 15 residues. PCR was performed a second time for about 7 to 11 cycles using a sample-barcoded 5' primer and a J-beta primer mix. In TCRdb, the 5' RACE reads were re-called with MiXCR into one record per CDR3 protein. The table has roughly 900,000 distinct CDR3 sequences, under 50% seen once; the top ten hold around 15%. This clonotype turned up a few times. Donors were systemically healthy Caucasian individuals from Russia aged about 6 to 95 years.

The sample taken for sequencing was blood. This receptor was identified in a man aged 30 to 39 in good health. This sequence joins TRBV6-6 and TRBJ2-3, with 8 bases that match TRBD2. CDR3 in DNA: TGTGCCAGCAGGGGGGTAGCGGGGAATACAGATACGCAGTATTTT. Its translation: CASRGVAGNTDTQYF.